The sequence of this TCR beta chain was determined in a study of CD8 T cells in ankylosing spondylitis (dated by TCRdb to the late 2010s). Concerning the study at large: To find TCR variants linked to disease, the study profiled T cell receptor beta repertoires in ankylosing spondylitis patients and healthy donors. Peripheral blood was sampled, and synovial fluid was also collected from ankylosing spondylitis patients. The whole study cohort included over a hundred healthy donors and 25 or so ankylosing spondylitis patients.

Results and caveats for the whole study, not just this receptor: A TCR beta motif made up of several highly homologous amino acid variants appeared to be characteristic of blood from ankylosing spondylitis patients. The disease-linked clones showed a CD8+ phenotype and occurred at relatively low frequencies in peripheral blood. According to the report, matched synovial fluid samples from ankylosing spondylitis patients were significantly enriched for the disease-linked clones. Some motif variants had previously been reported in the synovial fluid and blood of reactive arthritis patients, which suggests shared mechanisms of disease initiation.

Comments on this clonotype: No antigen is known for it. The sample holds no much larger clone one base away, and base qualities are not on file.

The CDR1 and CDR2 encoded by the germline V gene are SGHTA and FQGNSA. Counted from cysteine to phenylalanine, this CDR3 has 15 amino acids. Kept here is only the CDR3 DNA, which spans 45 bases and is read in frame from base 1. At the junction V is shortened by 1 base and J by 5 bases; bases outside the gene matches: 5. Sequencing was performed on an Illumina HiSeq 2500. Quantitative 5'-RACE with molecular barcodes was the method used to prepare the TCR beta libraries. The original pipeline was this. A new computational method, built on a probabilistic model of VDJ rearrangement, was used to identify disease-linked TCR variants. Using fastp at Q25 and MiXCR, TCRdb reprocessed the public reads and kept productive beta chains. Each CDR3 protein gets just one entry, which takes the most common genes and DNA from the rows behind it. The V and J calls here are based on TCRdb, not the publication. This sample comprises a few hundred thousand distinct CDR3 sequences, 20% to 25% of them detected only once. The ten largest clones add up to 15% to 20% of the sample.

This receptor was taken from a male donor with ankylosing spondylitis. Material for sequencing was blood, either unsorted or a sorted T cell fraction (not recorded which). In this chain, TRBV7-2 is recombined with TRBJ1-5, with 7 bases matching TRBD1. The sequence in DNA is TGTGCCAGCAGCTTAGATCAGGGGGTTTATCAGCCCCAGCATTTT. The encoded protein is CASSLDQGVYQPQHF.